The following is a T cell receptor beta chain sequence with its context. The antigen is undetermined. This entry belongs to a study of OX40 agonist ivuxolimab in advanced cancers. Overall study context: With ivuxolimab, an agonistic anti-OX40 (CD134) antibody, patients were treated. Patients in dose escalation had liver, melanoma, kidney or head and neck cancers. Partial responses were achieved by three patients: one hepatocellular carcinoma, two cutaneous melanoma.

Notes on the study in general: Several nonresponders also turned out to have low normalized T-cell clonal expansion.

Data came from immunoSEQ multiplex PCR; TCRdb stores just in-frame clones and leaves some out. The repertoire has about 98,000 clones, around 94% of them found once; the top ten carry about 0.3%. The source was CD4+ or CD8+ T cells sorted from blood, collected in a trial of the OX40 agonist ivuxolimab. This TCR was sampled from an adult with an advanced solid tumor such as melanoma, head and neck, liver or kidney cancer.

The CDR3, as DNA: TGTGCCAGCGGGCGCAGGACCGGGGAGCTGTTTTTT. It encodes CASGRRTGELFF. The chain is built from TRBV7-2 and TRBJ2-2; no clear D gene. The CDR3 totals 12 residues. Trimming removed 8 bases from V and 5 bases from J, with 9 bases in between. In germline, CDR1 is SGHTA, CDR2 FQGNSA.